Sequencing of this T cell receptor (beta chain) was carried out in a study of Graves' ophthalmopathy and Graves' hyperthyroidism (dated by TCRdb to 2017 to 2018). Background for the entire study: Peripheral blood was collected at initial diagnosis, prior to any treatment. In roughly six hyperthyroidism patients, T-cell repertoires of thyroid tissue and blood were compared. To tell Graves' ophthalmopathy apart from Graves' hyperthyroidism, and to predict which patients would progress to ophthalmopathy, the study relied on TCR beta repertoire signatures. In total, 120 to 150 blood samples were TCR-sequenced: some 43 ophthalmopathy, approximately 80 hyperthyroidism and some 17 hyperthyroidism-to-ophthalmopathy patients. To explore V-J signatures that distinguish ophthalmopathy from hyperthyroidism, a discovery set of 95 to 100 patients was enrolled, made up of 40 to 45 with ophthalmopathy and 55 to 65 with stable hyperthyroidism. The 85 to 100 discovery patients were divided at random into training and test sets in a 7:3 ratio. Following sample collection, hyperthyroidism patients were given methimazole at a starting dose of 30 mg daily, and ophthalmopathy patients were given high-dose intravenous methylprednisolone. The independent validation cohort included 20 or so hyperthyroidism patients plus 17 patients who later progressed from hyperthyroidism to ophthalmopathy. What the study reported, not specific to this receptor: In cross-validation, the 13-signature model distinguished ophthalmopathy from stable hyperthyroidism with around 90% sensitivity and roughly 84% specificity, while in the test set the corresponding values were approximately 79% and 70%. In validation, the model predicted ophthalmopathy progression with 55% to 71% sensitivity and roughly 72% specificity; roughly 12 predicted patients were CT-confirmed with GO in a median of approximately six months. Sample size was not predetermined statistically, and investigators were not blinded to group allocation. Most expanded thyroid clonotypes with a frequency above 0.001 also appeared in blood, which suggests that blood repertoires may reflect the immune response in the thyroid.

For repertoire sequencing, TCR beta CDR3 regions were amplified from RNA transcripts. HTBI primers and the Qiagen OneStep RT-PCR kit were used in a first-round RT-PCR, which was followed by a second-round multiplex PCR, size selection and purification. Sequencing of the libraries was carried out on an Illumina HiSeq2000 in paired-end mode with 100 bp reads. From the authors' description of their analysis: SOAPnuke was used for read processing, and reads with adapters, uncalled bases, a mean Phred below 15, or no exact constant-primer or identifier match were discarded. High-quality paired reads were merged with COPE v1.2.5. Each unique nucleotide sequence was treated as a clonotype, and MiTCR v1.1 was used to align the clonotypes to the IMGT TRB V, D and J references. Only V-J combinations with frequency above 0.0001 were analysed, covering around 99% of repertoires. For each V-J combination, a TCR clonal expansion and chaos score was defined as the ratio of F50 clonal expansion to chaos observed in the TCRdist matrix. Welch's t-statistics and random forest were used to narrow the features down to more than 10 V-J combinations, which were then fed into a naive Bayes classifier. The similarity between thyroid and blood repertoires was quantified using the Morisita-Horn index. TCRdb reprocessing: public reads trimmed at Q25 with fastp, clones called with MiXCR, in-frame beta chains kept. Records with the same CDR3 protein are collapsed into one entry carrying the most frequent genes and DNA. TCRdb's processing, not the authors', yielded these V and J calls. This sample lists fewer than 650,000 distinct CDR3 sequences; about a fifth were detected once. The ten largest clones represent more than 5.5% of the sample.

Points on this clonotype: The specificity of this receptor is unknown. No base-level quality is on record; no much larger clone is a single base apart.

Stable hyperthyroidism was defined as no progression to ophthalmopathy within 18 months of follow-up. Hyperthyroidism patients were newly diagnosed, with disease duration under 2 months, and aged 18 to 65 years. Patients with other autoimmune diseases, uncontrolled infections, pregnancy or lactation were excluded from the study. Clinical symptoms, serum thyroxine, TRAb, thyroid ultrasound and orbital computed tomography formed the basis of the diagnosis. Ficoll-Paque density gradient centrifugation was used to isolate PBMCs from around 10 ml of fresh peripheral blood. Trizol reagent was used to extract the total RNA, and its quality was then checked on an Agilent 2100 Bioanalyzer. The germline V and J ends show losses of 4 bases and 7 bases respectively, and no gene match explains 16 bases of the junction. From a lookup of the germline V gene, CDR1 and CDR2 are MDHEN and SYDVKM. Counted from cysteine to phenylalanine, this CDR3 has 17 amino acids. The kept DNA is CDR3 alone, 51 bases in frame from the first base.

The sample consisted of peripheral blood. This clonotype was obtained from a woman younger than 30 with stable Graves' hyperthyroidism. Some clones in this sample may be carry-over from other donors' samples. Donor details come from another sample of the same person, matched by shared clones. Recombination connected TRBV28 to TRBJ2-5; the junction holds 9 bases that match TRBD1. The nucleotide sequence is TGTGCCAGCAGTTCGCGAACGACAGGGGGGACGGCCGGGACCCAGTACTTC. Its amino acids are CASSSRTTGGTAGTQYF.